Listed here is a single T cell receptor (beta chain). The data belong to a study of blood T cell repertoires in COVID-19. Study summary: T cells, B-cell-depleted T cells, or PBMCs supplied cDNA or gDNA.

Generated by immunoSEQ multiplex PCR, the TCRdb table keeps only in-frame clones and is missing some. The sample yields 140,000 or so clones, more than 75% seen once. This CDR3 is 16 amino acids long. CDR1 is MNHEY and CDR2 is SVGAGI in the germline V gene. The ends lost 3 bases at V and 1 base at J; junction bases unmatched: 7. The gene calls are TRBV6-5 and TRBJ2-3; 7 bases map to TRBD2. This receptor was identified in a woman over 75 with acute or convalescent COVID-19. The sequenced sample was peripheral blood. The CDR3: CASSYRASGGTDTQYF. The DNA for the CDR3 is TGTGCCAGCAGTTATAGGGCTAGCGGTGGCACAGATACGCAGTATTTT.